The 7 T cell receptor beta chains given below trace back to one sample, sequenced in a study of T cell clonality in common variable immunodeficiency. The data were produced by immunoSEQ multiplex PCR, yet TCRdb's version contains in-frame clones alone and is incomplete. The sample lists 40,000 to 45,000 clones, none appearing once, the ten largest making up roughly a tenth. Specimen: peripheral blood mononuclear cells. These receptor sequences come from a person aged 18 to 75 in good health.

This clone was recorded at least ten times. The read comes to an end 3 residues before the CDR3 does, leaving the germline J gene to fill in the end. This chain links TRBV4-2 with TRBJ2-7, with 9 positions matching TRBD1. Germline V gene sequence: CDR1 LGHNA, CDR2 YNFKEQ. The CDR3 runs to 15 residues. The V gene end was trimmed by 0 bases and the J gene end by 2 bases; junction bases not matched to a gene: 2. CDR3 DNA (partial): TGTGCCAGCAGCCAAGAAGGGACAGGGACCTACGAG. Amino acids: CASSQEGTGTYE. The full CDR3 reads CASSQEGTGTYEQYF.

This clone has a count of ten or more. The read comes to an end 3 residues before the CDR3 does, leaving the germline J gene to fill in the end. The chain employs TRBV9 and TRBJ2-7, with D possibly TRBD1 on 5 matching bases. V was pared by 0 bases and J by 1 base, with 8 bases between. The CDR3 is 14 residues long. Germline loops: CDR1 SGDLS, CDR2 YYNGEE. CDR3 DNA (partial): TGTGCCAGCAGCGTAGGACAGTCTTCCTACGAG. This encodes CASSVGQSSYE. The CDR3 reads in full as CASSVGQSSYEQYF.

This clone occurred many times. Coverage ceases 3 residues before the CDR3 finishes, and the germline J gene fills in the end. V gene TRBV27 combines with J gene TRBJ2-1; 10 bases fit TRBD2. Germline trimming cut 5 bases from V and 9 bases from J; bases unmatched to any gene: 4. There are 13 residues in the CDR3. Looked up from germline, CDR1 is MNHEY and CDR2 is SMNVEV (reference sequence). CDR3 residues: CASSMRLAGEQFF. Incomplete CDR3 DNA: TGTGCCAGCAGTATGAGACTAGCGGGTGAG.

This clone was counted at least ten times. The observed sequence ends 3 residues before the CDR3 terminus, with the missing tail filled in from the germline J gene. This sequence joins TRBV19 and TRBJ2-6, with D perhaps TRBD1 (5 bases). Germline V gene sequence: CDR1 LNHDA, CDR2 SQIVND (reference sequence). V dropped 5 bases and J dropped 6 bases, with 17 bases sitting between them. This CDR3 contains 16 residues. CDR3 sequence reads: CASSDGRVAVANVLTF. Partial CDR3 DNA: TGTGCCAGTAGTGACGGCAGGGTGGCTGTGGCCAACGTC. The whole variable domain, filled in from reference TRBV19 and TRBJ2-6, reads DGGITQSPKYLFRKEGQNVTLSCEQNLNHDAMYWYRQDPGQGLRLIYYSQIVNDFQKGDIAEGYSVSREKKESFPLTVTSAQKNPTAFYLCASSDGRVAVANVLTFGAGSRLTVL.

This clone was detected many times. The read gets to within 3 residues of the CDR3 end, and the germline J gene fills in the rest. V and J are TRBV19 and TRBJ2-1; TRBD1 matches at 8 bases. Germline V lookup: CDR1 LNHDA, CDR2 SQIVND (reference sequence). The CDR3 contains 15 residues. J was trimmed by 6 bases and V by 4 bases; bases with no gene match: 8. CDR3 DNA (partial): TGTGCCAGTAGTAATGGCAGGGGGCCGGGCAATGAG. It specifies CASSNGRGPGNE. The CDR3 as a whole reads CASSNGRGPGNEQFF.

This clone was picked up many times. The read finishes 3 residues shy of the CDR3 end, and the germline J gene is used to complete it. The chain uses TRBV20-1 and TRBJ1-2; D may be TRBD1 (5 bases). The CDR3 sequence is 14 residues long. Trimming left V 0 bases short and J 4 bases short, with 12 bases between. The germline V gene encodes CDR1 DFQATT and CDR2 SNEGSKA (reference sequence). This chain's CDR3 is CSARDMGGIYGYTF. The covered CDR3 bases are TGCAGTGCTAGAGATATGGGGGGGATCTATGGC.

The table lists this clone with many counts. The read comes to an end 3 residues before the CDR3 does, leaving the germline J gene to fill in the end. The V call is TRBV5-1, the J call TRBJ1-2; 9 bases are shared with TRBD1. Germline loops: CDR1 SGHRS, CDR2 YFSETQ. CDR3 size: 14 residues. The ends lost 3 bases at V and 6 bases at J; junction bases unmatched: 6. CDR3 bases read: TGCGCCAGCAGCTGGGGGACAGGGTATGATGGC. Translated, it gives CASSWGTGYDG. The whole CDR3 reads CASSWGTGYDGYTF.